This entry describes one TCR beta chain. Its antigen is currently unknown. The data were taken from a study of graft-versus-host responses after intestinal transplantation. Sequenced by immunoSEQ multiplex PCR; TCRdb stores in-frame clones only, minus some. The sample yields around 100,000 clones, roughly 93% seen once. There are 13 residues in the CDR3. Looked up from germline, CDR1 is SQVTM and CDR2 is ANQGSEA. Losses at the gene ends were 7 bases for V and 6 bases for J; bases not matched to a gene: 8. Findings and limits, study-wide: GvH clones surfaced in recipient marrow, some emerging earlier in ileum or blood.

The receptor was derived from a human donor who received an intestinal transplant. The starting material was unstimulated CD8+ T cells sorted from spleen or lymph node cells, obtained before intestinal transplant. J is TRBJ2-2 and V is TRBV29-1, with 7 positions matching TRBD1. The CDR3 coding sequence is TGCAGCGCTACAGGGGTGAAGTCCGGGGAGCTGTTTTTT. Protein: CSATGVKSGELFF.